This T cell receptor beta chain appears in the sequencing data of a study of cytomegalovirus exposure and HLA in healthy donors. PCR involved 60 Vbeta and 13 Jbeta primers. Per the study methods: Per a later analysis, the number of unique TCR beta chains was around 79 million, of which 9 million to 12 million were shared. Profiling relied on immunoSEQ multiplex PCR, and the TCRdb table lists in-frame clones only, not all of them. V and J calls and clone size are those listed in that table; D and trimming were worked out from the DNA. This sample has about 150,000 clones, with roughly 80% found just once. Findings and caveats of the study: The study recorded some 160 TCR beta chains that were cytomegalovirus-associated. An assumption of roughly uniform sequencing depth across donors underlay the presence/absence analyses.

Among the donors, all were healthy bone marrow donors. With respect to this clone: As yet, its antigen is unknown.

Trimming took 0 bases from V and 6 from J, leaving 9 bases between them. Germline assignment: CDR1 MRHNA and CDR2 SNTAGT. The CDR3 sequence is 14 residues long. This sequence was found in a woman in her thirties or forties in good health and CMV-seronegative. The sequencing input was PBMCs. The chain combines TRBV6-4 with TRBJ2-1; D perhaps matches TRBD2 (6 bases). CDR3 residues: CASSDSRRGNEQFF. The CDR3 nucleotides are TGTGCCAGCAGTGACTCTCGGAGGGGCAATGAGCAGTTCTTC.